The text below deals with one T cell receptor (beta chain). Its antigen is still unknown. This sample was included in a study of post-analysis software for immune sequencing data. Study-level background: There were relapsing-remitting, secondary progressive and progressive-relapsing multiple sclerosis among the disease courses included. Points from the study as a whole: Controls' normalized Chao1 diversity significantly exceeded that of multiple sclerosis patients. Controls had lower frequencies than patients of four or five TRBV segments, which included TRBV5-6, TRBV5-1 and TRBV20-1. With F measure, samples from one preparation batch clustered together strongly.

The library was made from cDNA and included unique molecular identifiers. TCRdb processed the PCR reads anew with MiXCR; each CDR3 protein has one entry. Of about 400,000 distinct CDR3 sequences detected, 30% to 45% appear once; the ten largest clones hold 13%. Germline lookup yields CDR1 SGHRS and CDR2 YFSETQ. CDR3 length: 16 residues. V lost 0 bases and J lost 3; bases outside the gene matches: 4. Sequencing input: blood. This receptor was taken from a girl aged 5 to 17 with multiple sclerosis. The chain links TRBV5-1 to TRBJ2-3; 10 nucleotides match TRBD2. As DNA, the CDR3 is TGCGCCAGCAGCTTGGGGACTAGCGGTAAGACAGATACGCAGTATTTT. This translates into CASSLGTSGKTDTQYF.